The present entry profiles one TCR beta chain with its context. Its matching antigen is unknown. The source of the sample is a study of cytomegalovirus exposure and HLA in healthy donors. PCR was performed using 60 Vbeta and 13 Jbeta primers. Data came from immunoSEQ multiplex PCR; TCRdb stores just in-frame clones and leaves some out. This table has 80,000 to 95,000 clones, 55% to 65% appearing once. The V gene's germline CDR1 is SGHAT and CDR2 FQNNGV. This CDR3 has 14 amino acids. With V trimmed by 1 base and J by 6 bases, 3 bases remained unmatched. General observations from the study: HLA allele associations emerged for 15,000 to 20,000 TCR beta sequences in a later analysis, at 0.05 false discovery rate.

Sequencing input: PBMCs. The J gene is TRBJ2-3, the V gene TRBV11-2; TRBD1 matches at 8 bases. The clonotype originates from a human donor in good health. The CDR3 spells CASSLAGGRDTQYF. DNA of the CDR3: TGTGCCAGCAGCTTAGCAGGGGGCCGGGATACGCAGTATTTT. Together with reference TRBV11-2 and TRBJ2-3, the CDR3 gives the full variable domain: EAGVAQSPRYKIIEKRQSVAFWCNPISGHATLYWYQQILGQGPKLLIQFQNNGVVDDSQLPKDRFSAERLKGVDSTLKIQPAKLEDSAVYLCASSLAGGRDTQYFGPGTRLTVL.